The T cell receptor (beta chain) under discussion was sequenced for a study of cytomegalovirus exposure and HLA in healthy donors. Study as a whole: Early release data held 75 million to 90 million unique TCRs from HLA-typed donors. Findings of the study overall: A later analysis showed HLA-associated TCR beta chains outstripping equally common others in clonal expansion.

Germline-derived CDR1 and CDR2 are SGHAT and FQDESV (reference sequence). CDR3 length equals 12 residues. V lost 5 bases and J 5 bases, leaving 9 bases between the germline ends. The PCR made use of 60 Vbeta and 13 Jbeta primers. Sequencing used immunoSEQ multiplex PCR; TCRdb keeps in-frame clones, though not all of them. The table includes under 200,000 clones, 82% detected once. As concerns this clone: Its antigen remains unknown.

V is TRBV11-1 and J is TRBJ2-5, with no clear D. Sequenced input: PBMCs. The TCR was taken from a man aged 50 to 60 in good health and CMV-seropositive. CDR3 nucleotide sequence: TGTGCCAGCAGCCCCTACGGGGAGACCCAGTACTTC. This encodes CASSPYGETQYF. Full variable domain (remainder filled in from reference TRBV11-1 and TRBJ2-5): EAEVAQSPRYKITEKSQAVAFWCDPISGHATLYWYRQILGQGPELLVQFQDESVVDDSQLPKDRFSAERLKGVDSTLKIQPAELGDSAMYLCASSPYGETQYFGPGTRLLVL.